Listed here are 13 T cell receptor beta chains from one sample, sequenced in a study of cytomegalovirus exposure and HLA in healthy donors. 60 Vbeta and 13 Jbeta primers were used in PCR. Only in-frame clones appear in the TCRdb table, and some are missing; sequencing was by immunoSEQ multiplex PCR. This table holds about 70,000 clones, roughly 80% found once. The sample was PBMCs. All receptors derive from a girl aged 10 to 17 in good health and CMV-seropositive.

The sample holds one count of this clone. CDR3 region: CASSQVGQGEKAEAFF. As DNA, the CDR3 is TGCGCCAGCAGCCAAGTAGGGCAGGGGGAGAAGGCTGAAGCTTTCTTT. The chain recombines TRBV4-3 with TRBJ1-1; TRBD1 matches 7 bases. The length of the CDR3 is 16 residues. Looked up from germline, CDR1 is LGHNA and CDR2 is YSLEER. With 1 base clipped from V and 6 bases from J, the junction kept 11 bases outside the gene matches.

The V gene is TRBV6-5, the J gene TRBJ2-5; D perhaps matches TRBD2 (5 bases). The CDR3 extends over 15 amino acids. Germline V gene sequence: CDR1 MNHEY, CDR2 SVGAGI. Trimming shortened V by 5 bases and J by 1 base, and 14 bases separated the two germline ends. The CDR3 loop is CASSAGPHAQETQYF. The DNA for the CDR3 is TGTGCCAGCAGTGCGGGCCCACATGCCCAAGAGACCCAGTACTTC.

This clone was recorded once. The gene calls are TRBV6-1 and TRBJ1-2; TRBD1 is a possible D gene (5 bases). Between the trimmed V and J ends, which lost 6 bases and 5 bases, there was a span of 19 bases. The CDR3 is 15 residues long. Germline-derived CDR1 and CDR2 are MNHNS and SASEGT. The CDR3 region has the DNA TGTGCCAGCAGAGACGACGCAGGGATAGAGTATGGCTACACCTTC. Protein: CASRDDAGIEYGYTF.

The chain recombines TRBV5-4 with TRBJ1-1, with D possibly being TRBD1 (6 bases). The CDR3 has 13 amino acids. V shed 5 bases and J shed 1 base, with 9 bases lying between them. In germline, CDR1 is SGHNT, CDR2 YYREEE (reference sequence). The DNA of the CDR3 is TGTGCCAGCAGAGGGGGTGGGAACACTGAAGCTTTCTTT. Translating it yields CASRGGGNTEAFF.

CDR3 protein: CASSSLGPDRGSYDYNEQFF. The CDR3 nucleotides are TGTGCCAGCAGCTCCTTAGGACCTGACAGGGGAAGCTACGACTACAATGAGCAGTTCTTC. The genes are TRBV7-6 and TRBJ2-1; 8 bases fit TRBD1. Germline values: CDR1 SGHVS, CDR2 FNYEAQ. Trimming at V came to 4 bases and at J to 3 bases, leaving 20 bases not matched to a gene. This CDR3 comprises 20 residues.

The V call is TRBV6-5, the J call TRBJ1-1; TRBD1 is a possible D gene (6 bases). The CDR3 sequence is 13 residues long. CDR1 and CDR2 from the germline V gene are MNHEY and SVGAGI. V dropped 4 bases and J dropped 4 bases, with 10 bases sitting between them. CDR3 DNA: TGTGCCAGCAGTTTGATACAGGGCACTGAAGCTTTCTTT. Translation: CASSLIQGTEAFF.

V gene TRBV29-1 combines with J gene TRBJ1-4; the D is unclear. The CDR3 is 11 residues long. V shed 4 bases and J shed 8 bases, with 8 bases lying between them. CDR1 SQVTM and CDR2 ANQGSEA come from the germline V gene. CDR3 sequence: CSVVSGEKLFF. CDR3 sequence (DNA): TGCAGCGTTGTATCCGGGGAAAAACTGTTTTTT.

The chain recombines TRBV4-1 with TRBJ1-4; the match to TRBD1 covers 7 bases. There are 16 residues in the CDR3. Trimming at V came to 2 bases and at J to 5 bases, leaving 8 bases not matched to a gene. CDR1 and CDR2 from the germline V gene are MGHRA and YSYEKL. The CDR3 protein is CASSQPYRGRNEKLFF. CDR3 DNA sequence: TGCGCCAGCAGCCAACCGTACAGGGGAAGAAATGAAAAACTGTTTTTT.

With respect to this clone: Other DNA sequences in this sample translate to the same CDR3. The V and J genes are TRBV28 and TRBJ2-2; D not resolved. V lost 10 bases and J 4 bases, leaving 4 bases between the germline ends. Germline CDR1 reads MDHEN; CDR2 reads SYDVKM. CDR3 length: 10 amino acids. CDR3 nucleotides: TGTGCCACCTCCACCGGGGAGCTGTTTTTT. Translating gives CATSTGELFF.

Points on this clone: The sample has other DNA sequences that encode this CDR3 too. This chain uses TRBV7-9 with TRBJ1-1; no reliable D call. The CDR3 totals 14 residues. V gave up 1 base and J gave up 0 bases, with 6 bases separating them. Germline CDR1 SEHNR, CDR2 FQNEAQ (reference sequence). CDR3 sequence (DNA): TGTGCCAGCAGCTTAGGTGAGGTGAACACTGAAGCTTTCTTT. This gives the protein CASSLGEVNTEAFF.

There are a few counts of this clone. V gene TRBV7-6 combines with J gene TRBJ2-5, with TRBD2 as a possible D gene (5 bases). CDR3 length equals 18 residues. The germline V gene encodes CDR1 SGHVS and CDR2 FNYEAQ. Between the trimmed V and J ends, which lost 2 bases and 0 bases, there was a span of 19 bases. Here the CDR3 DNA reads TGTGCCAGCAGCTTACGGTCTAGCAGAGGCACCCACCAAGAGACCCAGTACTTC. It is translated as CASSLRSSRGTHQETQYF.

This clone was picked up one time. The genes are TRBV25-1 and TRBJ1-4; 8 nucleotides line up with TRBD1. The V gene end was trimmed by 5 bases and the J gene end by 8 bases; junction bases not matched to a gene: 10. CDR3 length: 15 residues. The germline gives CDR1 MGHDK, CDR2 SYGVNS. In DNA form, the CDR3 reads TGTGCCAGCAGTCACCTGGACAGGGTCCCGGAAAAACTGTTTTTT. It codes for CASSHLDRVPEKLFF.

The J gene is TRBJ2-3, the V gene TRBV7-2, with D uncertain. In germline, CDR1 is SGHTA, CDR2 FQGNSA. Trimming left V 5 bases short and J 1 base short, with 22 bases between. This CDR3 contains 18 residues. The CDR3 region has the DNA TGTGCCAGCAGCGAGAACCCCCCACCGATTGTTGGCACAGATACGCAGTATTTT. Translation: CASSENPPPIVGTDTQYF.